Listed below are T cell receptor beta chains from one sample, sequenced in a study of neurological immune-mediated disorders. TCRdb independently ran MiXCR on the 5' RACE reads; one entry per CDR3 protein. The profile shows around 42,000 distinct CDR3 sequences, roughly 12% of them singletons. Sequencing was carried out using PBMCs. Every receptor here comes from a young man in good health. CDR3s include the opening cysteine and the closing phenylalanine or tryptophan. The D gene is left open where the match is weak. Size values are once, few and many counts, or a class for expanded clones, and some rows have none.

DNA: TGTGCCAGCAGTTCTACAGGTGCTAACACTGAAGCTTTCTTT
CDR3: CASSSTGANTEAFF
length: 14
size: many
V: TRBV12-3/TRBV12-4
J: TRBJ1-1
D: NA

DNA: TGTGCCAGCAGTTTTCGAGGGGGGCCTGGGGCCAACGTCCTGACTTTC
CDR3: CASSFRGGPGANVLTF
length: 16
size: many
V: TRBV12-3/TRBV12-4
J: TRBJ2-6
D: NA

DNA: TGCAGCGGGGTCAAATCCTACGAGCAGTACTTC
CDR3: CSGVKSYEQYF
length: 11
size: many
V: TRBV29-1
J: TRBJ2-7
D: NA

DNA: TGTGCCAGCAGCTTAGGAACGGCTGGGTTGCCAGATACGCAGTATTTT
CDR3: CASSLGTAGLPDTQYF
length: 16
size: many
V: TRBV7-6
J: TRBJ2-3
D: NA

DNA: TGTGCCAGCAGCCTCCCAACAGCGGGAATCACCGGGGAGCTGTTTTTT
CDR3: CASSLPTAGITGELFF
length: 16
size: many
V: TRBV7-6
J: TRBJ2-2
D: TRBD2

DNA: TGTGCCAGCAGCCGCGGACTAGCGGGAATCAATGAGCAGTTCTTC
CDR3: CASSRGLAGINEQFF
length: 15
size: many
V: TRBV5-5
J: TRBJ2-1
D: TRBD2

DNA: TGTGCCAGCAGGGGGACAGGGAGTACCTACGAGCAGTACTTC
CDR3: CASRGTGSTYEQYF
length: 14
size: many
V: TRBV12-3/TRBV12-4
J: TRBJ2-7
D: TRBD1

DNA: TGTGCCAGCAGTTGGCGACAGGGTAATCAGCCCCAGCATTTT
CDR3: CASSWRQGNQPQHF
length: 14
size: many
V: TRBV6-2/TRBV6-3
J: TRBJ1-5
D: TRBD1

DNA: TGCTCCAGCAGCTTGGCGGGGGTGGGGCAAGAGACCCCGTACTTC
CDR3: CSSSLAGVGQETPYF
length: 15
size: NA
V: TRBV5-1
J: TRBJ2-5
D: TRBD2

DNA: TGTGCCAGCAGCTTAACCCTAGCGGGAGGGCCAAAGGAGCAGTTCTTC
CDR3: CASSLTLAGGPKEQFF
length: 16
size: many
V: TRBV7-2
J: TRBJ2-1
D: TRBD2

DNA: TGTGCCAGCAGCGCCGAAAGACAGGGGCTCGACGAGCAGTACTTC
CDR3: CASSAERQGLDEQYF
length: 15
size: many
V: TRBV11-2
J: TRBJ2-7
D: TRBD1

DNA: TGCAGTGCTAGAGATCAAAGGCTAGGTCGGTACGAGCAGTACTTC
CDR3: CSARDQRLGRYEQYF
length: 15
size: many
V: TRBV20-1
J: TRBJ2-7
D: NA

DNA: TGTGCCAGCAGTTTTGGAGATACGCAGTATTTT
CDR3: CASSFGDTQYF
length: 11
size: many
V: TRBV12-3/TRBV12-4
J: TRBJ2-3
D: NA

DNA: TGCAGTGCTAGGTCCAATATCCTGGACGAGCAGTACTTC
CDR3: CSARSNILDEQYF
length: 13
size: NA
V: TRBV20-1
J: TRBJ2-7
D: NA

DNA: TGTGCCAGCAGCCAAGTTCTTAACGAGCGCACAGATACGCAGTATTTT
CDR3: CASSQVLNERTDTQYF
length: 16
size: many
V: TRBV4-2
J: TRBJ2-3
D: NA

DNA: TGTGCCAGCAGCGCGACAGGCGGCTACGAGCAGTACTTC
CDR3: CASSATGGYEQYF
length: 13
size: many
V: TRBV27
J: TRBJ2-7
D: NA

DNA: TGCGCCAGCAGCAGGGTCGGACAGGGGGTGGCGAGCGGCTCCTACAATGAGCAGTTCTTC
CDR3: CASSRVGQGVASGSYNEQFF
length: 20
size: many
V: TRBV5-1
J: TRBJ2-1
D: TRBD1

DNA: TGTGCCAGCAGCCTGGGGGCGTGGGAGACCCAGTACTTC
CDR3: CASSLGAWETQYF
length: 13
size: many
V: TRBV5-6
J: TRBJ2-5
D: NA

DNA: TGTGCCAGCAGCGTAGTTTCGGGATCCTACGAGCAGTACTTC
CDR3: CASSVVSGSYEQYF
length: 14
size: many
V: TRBV9
J: TRBJ2-7
D: NA

DNA: TGTGCCAGCAGTGCAGGATTACCCTACGAGCAGTACTTC
CDR3: CASSAGLPYEQYF
length: 13
size: many
V: TRBV7-2
J: TRBJ2-7
D: NA

DNA: TGTGCCAGCAGTGAAGGGCTAGCGGGAGGGCTCGAGCAGTACTTC
CDR3: CASSEGLAGGLEQYF
length: 15
size: few
V: TRBV6-1
J: TRBJ2-7
D: TRBD2

DNA: TGTGCCAGCAGCCTCCCGGCAGTTGGTTTATATGGCTACACCTTC
CDR3: CASSLPAVGLYGYTF
length: 15
size: many
V: TRBV12-3/TRBV12-4
J: TRBJ1-2
D: NA

DNA: TGCGTCAGCAGCTGGTGGCCAGGGAGCAATCAGCCCCAGCATTTT
CDR3: CVSSWWPGSNQPQHF
length: 15
size: NA
V: TRBV5-1
J: TRBJ1-5
D: NA

DNA: TGTGCCAGCAGCGTAGGCCCTAGCGGGAGAGCCGGGGAGCTGTTTTTT
CDR3: CASSVGPSGRAGELFF
length: 16
size: many
V: TRBV9
J: TRBJ2-2
D: TRBD2

DNA: TGCGCCAGCAGCTTACCAGGCGCCCAAGAGACCCAGTACTTC
CDR3: CASSLPGAQETQYF
length: 14
size: many
V: TRBV5-1
J: TRBJ2-5
D: NA

DNA: TGCGCCAGCAGCCAAGATCTGGGACATGGCTACACCTTC
CDR3: CASSQDLGHGYTF
length: 13
size: many
V: TRBV4-1
J: TRBJ1-2
D: NA

DNA: TGTGCCAGCAGCACAGGGGCCCAAGAGACCCAGTACTTC
CDR3: CASSTGAQETQYF
length: 13
size: many
V: TRBV25-1
J: TRBJ2-5
D: TRBD1

DNA: TGTGCCATCAGTGGGGGACAGGGGACCTCCTACGAGCAGTACTTC
CDR3: CAISGGQGTSYEQYF
length: 15
size: NA
V: TRBV10-3
J: TRBJ2-7
D: TRBD1

DNA: TGCAGTGCGGTTCCTAGCGGGAGCTCCTACAATGAGCAGTTCTTC
CDR3: CSAVPSGSSYNEQFF
length: 15
size: many
V: TRBV20-1
J: TRBJ2-1
D: TRBD2

DNA: TGCGCCAGCAGCTCGACACCTACCTACAATGAGCAGTTCTTC
CDR3: CASSSTPTYNEQFF
length: 14
size: many
V: TRBV5-1
J: TRBJ2-1
D: NA

DNA: TGCGCCAGCAGCTTGGTAATTGGGACCGCGCCATCACCCCTCCACTTT
CDR3: CASSLVIGTAPSPLHF
length: 16
size: many
V: TRBV5-1
J: TRBJ1-6
D: NA

DNA: TGTGCCAGCTCTCGCGGGGGGCTCTCTAGCACAGATACGCAGTATTTT
CDR3: CASSRGGLSSTDTQYF
length: 16
size: few
V: TRBV6-2/TRBV6-3
J: TRBJ2-3
D: TRBD2

DNA: TGTGCCAGCATTATGGGGGCAGGGAACACTGAAGCTTTCTTT
CDR3: CASIMGAGNTEAFF
length: 14
size: many
V: TRBV12-3/TRBV12-4
J: TRBJ1-1
D: NA